The next 21 T cell receptor beta chains were all read from a single sample in a study of T cell changes during pregnancy in multiple sclerosis (dated by TCRdb to the late 2010s). The library was produced with the immunoSEQ multiplex PCR assay. In TCRdb, the immuneACCESS table is reduced to in-frame sequences with V and J assigned. These tables do not hold every clone; where another copy was compared, an unresolved V gene accounts for under half, and the others remain unexplained. Recorded for this sample are tens of thousands of clones; more than 85% of them occurred a single time. Jointly, the top ten make up over 3% of the sample. Sequencing was performed on peripheral blood, taken before pregnancy. The source of these receptors is a female donor with multiple sclerosis, enrolled in a pregnancy study.

V and J are TRBV30 and TRBJ2-1, with TRBD2 matching over 9 bases. Germline V lookup: CDR1 GTSNPN, CDR2 SVGIG (reference sequence). This CDR3 contains 13 residues. The V and J ends lost 4 bases and 4 bases, in that order; junction bases with no gene match: 2. The CDR3 DNA is TGTGCCTGGACTAGCGGGGAGTACAATGAGCAGTTCTTC. Translation: CAWTSGEYNEQFF. The variable domain in full, with the rest retrieved from reference TRBV30 and TRBJ2-1, is SQTIHQWPATLVQPVGSPLSLECTVEGTSNPNLYWYRQAAGRGLQLLFYSVGIGQISSEVPQNLSASRPQDRQFILSSKKLLLSDSGFYLCAWTSGEYNEQFFGPGTRLTVL.

The rearrangement joins TRBV18 to TRBJ2-5; possible D gene TRBD1, 5 bases. Trimming cost V 3 bases and J 3 bases, with 8 bases left between them. The CDR3 loop spans 13 amino acids. Looked up from germline, CDR1 is KGHSH and CDR2 is LQKENI. This chain's CDR3 is CASSPQGKETQYF. The CDR3 nucleotides are TGTGCCAGCTCACCGCAGGGAAAAGAGACCCAGTACTTC.

This sequence joins TRBV9 and TRBJ2-5; D is possibly TRBD1 (5 bases). Germline-derived CDR1 and CDR2 are SGDLS and YYNGEE. The CDR3 sequence is 13 residues long. V was shortened by 3 bases and J by 5 bases, with 11 bases between the two germline ends. The CDR3 DNA reads as TGTGCCAGCAGCGAGGGGCCAAGGGAGACCCAGTACTTC. Translating gives CASSEGPRETQYF.

Concerning this clone: Compared with germline, one end of the junction differs, possibly owing to a read error. The genes are TRBV29-1 and TRBJ1-1, with 8 bases identical to TRBD1. Germline values: CDR1 SQVTM, CDR2 ANQGSEA. The CDR3 contains 14 residues. The CDR3 spells CGVAGQGGYTEAFF. The CDR3 DNA sequence: TGCGGCGTTGCCGGACAGGGAGGATACACTGAAGCTTTCTTT.

The V call is TRBV12-5, the J call TRBJ2-2; the D gene is possibly TRBD1 (6 bases). Trimming took 2 bases from V and 3 from J, leaving 16 bases between them. Germline V gene lookup returns CDR1 LGHNT and CDR2 FRNRAP. The CDR3 totals 17 residues. The DNA for the CDR3 is TGTGCTAGTGGTTTGCCCCGGATTTCAGGGGACACCGGGGAGCTGTTTTTT. Amino acids: CASGLPRISGDTGELFF. The complete variable domain, with remaining parts taken from reference TRBV12-5 and TRBJ2-2, reads DARVTQTPRHKVTEMGQEVTMRCQPILGHNTVFWYRQTMMQGLELLAYFRNRAPLDDSGMPKDRFSAEMPDATLATLKIQPSEPRDSAVYFCASGLPRISGDTGELFFGEGSRLTVL.

The rearrangement links TRBV27 to TRBJ2-1; possible D gene TRBD2, 6 bases. V was clipped by 5 bases and J by 7 bases, with 15 bases between them. The CDR3 extends over 14 amino acids. Germline-derived CDR1 and CDR2 are MNHEY and SMNVEV (reference sequence). The CDR3 bases are TGTGCCAGCAGTGACCGGGCGGGGTTGAATGAGCAGTTCTTC. Translated: CASSDRAGLNEQFF.

The chain uses TRBV7-2 and TRBJ2-1; a possible D gene is TRBD2 (6 bases). Trimming removed 5 bases from V and 6 bases from J, with 17 bases in between. CDR3 length: 15 residues. The V gene's germline CDR1 is SGHTA and CDR2 FQGNSA. The CDR3 DNA follows: TGTGCCAGCAGCCCGCCCGGGAGTGGGGGCAATGAGCAGTTCTTC. Translated, it gives CASSPPGSGGNEQFF.

The chain combines TRBV6-1 with TRBJ2-3; D is perhaps TRBD1 (7 bases). Germline V gene data show CDR1 as MNHNS and CDR2 as SASEGT. V was clipped by 3 bases and J by 5 bases, with 15 bases between them. The CDR3 covers 15 residues. The CDR3 nucleotides read TGTGCCAGCAGTGAGGAGTCAGGGGGGAAAGATACGCAGTATTTT. This gives the protein CASSEESGGKDTQYF.

The chain joins TRBV7-9 to TRBJ2-7; tentatively, D is TRBD1 (7 bases). V dropped 5 bases and J dropped 7 bases, with 12 bases sitting between them. The germline gives CDR1 SEHNR, CDR2 FQNEAQ (reference sequence). The CDR3 is 12 residues long. The CDR3, as DNA: TGTGCCAGCAGCAATTCAGGGGGGGAGCAGTACTTC. Translated: CASSNSGGEQYF.

The gene calls are TRBV7-8 and TRBJ2-7, with TRBD1 identical over 7 bases. Per germline, CDR1 SGHVS and CDR2 FQNEAQ. The CDR3 extends over 15 amino acids. Trimming removed 0 bases from V and 2 bases from J; junction bases left unmatched: 4. DNA of the CDR3: TGTGCCAGCAGCTTAGCAGTGGACAGGACCTACGAGCAGTACTTC. It specifies CASSLAVDRTYEQYF. Using reference TRBV7-8 and TRBJ2-7 for the parts outside the CDR3, the full variable domain is GAGVSQSPRYKVAKRGQDVALRCDPISGHVSLFWYQQALGQGPEFLTYFQNEAQLDKSGLPSDRFFAERPEGSVSTLKIQRTQQEDSAVYLCASSLAVDRTYEQYFGPGTRLTVT.

This chain joins TRBV30 and TRBJ2-7; D ambiguous. The CDR3 is made up of 11 amino acids. The ends were cut back, 0 bases at V and 4 bases at J, with 4 bases in the middle. Germline CDR1 is GTSNPN and CDR2 is SVGIG (reference sequence). Here the CDR3 reads CAWSVTYEQYF. CDR3 sequence (DNA): TGTGCCTGGAGTGTAACATACGAGCAGTACTTC. The full variable domain, with the rest looked up from reference TRBV30 and TRBJ2-7, is SQTIHQWPATLVQPVGSPLSLECTVEGTSNPNLYWYRQAAGRGLQLLFYSVGIGQISSEVPQNLSASRPQDRQFILSSKKLLLSDSGFYLCAWSVTYEQYFGPGTRLTVT.

This clone was picked up one time. This rearrangement joins TRBV9 to TRBJ2-2; 9 bases map to TRBD2. The germline V gene has CDR1 SGDLS and CDR2 YYNGEE. CDR3 length equals 15 residues. V trimming: 4 bases; J trimming: 1 base; junction bases outside the gene matches: 2. CDR3: CASSSAGGNTGELFF. As DNA, the CDR3 is TGTGCCAGCAGCTCAGCGGGAGGGAACACCGGGGAGCTGTTTTTT.

The V call is TRBV5-6, the J call TRBJ2-7; TRBD1 agrees at 8 bases. Trimming removed 3 bases from V and 2 bases from J; junction bases left unmatched: 7. The CDR3 sequence is 15 residues long. Germline V gives CDR1 SGHDT, CDR2 YYEEEE. The CDR3 DNA is TGTGCCAGCAGCTACGCGACAGGGGAAGCCTACGAGCAGTACTTC. Its protein is CASSYATGEAYEQYF. The whole variable domain, remainder taken from reference TRBV5-6 and TRBJ2-7, is DAGVTQSPTHLIKTRGQQVTLRCSPKSGHDTVSWYQQALGQGPQFIFQYYEEEERQRGNFPDRFSGHQFPNYSSELNVNALLLGDSALYLCASSYATGEAYEQYFGPGTRLTVT.

About this clone itself: Mismatch with germline at one junction end may stem from a read error. The chain has TRBV30 and TRBJ2-7, with D possibly matching TRBD2 (6 bases). Germline-derived CDR1 and CDR2 are GTSNPN and SVGIG (reference sequence). CDR3 size: 12 residues. The CDR3 loop reads CASSGGSYEQYF. DNA of the CDR3: TGTGCCTCGAGTGGAGGGTCATACGAGCAGTACTTC. The full variable domain, in which reference TRBV30 and TRBJ2-7 provide the parts outside the CDR3, is SQTIHQWPATLVQPVGSPLSLECTVEGTSNPNLYWYRQAAGRGLQLLFYSVGIGQISSEVPQNLSASRPQDRQFILSSKKLLLSDSGFYLCASSGGSYEQYFGPGTRLTVT.

This clone appeared once. This chain joins TRBV18 and TRBJ1-2, with 8 positions matching TRBD1. The CDR3 runs to 15 residues. The germline V gene encodes CDR1 KGHSH and CDR2 LQKENI. Trimming cost V 1 base and J 4 bases; bases outside gene matches: 5. The CDR3 region is CASSPRQGKAYGYTF. The CDR3 DNA is TGTGCCAGCTCACCACGACAGGGGAAGGCCTATGGCTACACCTTC.

A few counts support this clone. The chain joins TRBV5-1 to TRBJ2-4; D is undetermined. CDR3 length: 14 residues. Trimming removed 0 bases from V and 9 bases from J, with 13 bases in between. Per the germline V gene, CDR1 is SGHRS and CDR2 is YFSETQ. The CDR3 region has the DNA TGCGCCAGCAGCTTGGACCAGGCCCAGAGCATTCAGTACTTC. This translates into CASSLDQAQSIQYF.

This clone appeared a single time. V and J are TRBV6-5 and TRBJ2-1, with a possible D match to TRBD2 (7 bases). This CDR3 is built from 15 residues. Germline loops: CDR1 MNHEY, CDR2 SVGAGI. Trimming cost V 7 bases and J 8 bases, with 21 bases left between them. As DNA, the CDR3 is TGTGCCAGCACCACCAAGGGGGGAGGGGGATATGAGCAGTTCTTC. It translates to CASTTKGGGGYEQFF.

The chain joins TRBV5-1 to TRBJ1-3; D perhaps matches TRBD1 (5 bases). V lost 6 bases, J lost 4 bases, and 17 bases lay in between. Germline loops: CDR1 SGHRS, CDR2 YFSETQ. The CDR3 consists of 15 residues. The CDR3 bases are TGCGCCAGCACGGACGGGGGAGCCTCCGGAAACACCATATATTTT. Translating gives CASTDGGASGNTIYF.

This chain joins TRBV5-1 and TRBJ2-7; 9 bases are shared with TRBD2. This CDR3 contains 18 residues. Germline trimming cut 4 bases from V and 3 bases from J; bases unmatched to any gene: 17. Germline V gene data show CDR1 as SGHRS and CDR2 as YFSETQ. The CDR3, as DNA: TGCGCCAGCAGCCGCCGGGGGCGGGAGGGCCGAGGTAACTACGAGCAGTACTTC. This translates into CASSRRGREGRGNYEQYF.

A note on this clone: The sample holds other DNA sequences that translate to the same CDR3. The chain combines TRBV7-9 with TRBJ2-7; D not resolved. This CDR3 spans 11 amino acids. In germline, CDR1 is SEHNR, CDR2 FQNEAQ (reference sequence). The V and J ends lost 4 bases and 5 bases respectively, with 6 bases between them. The CDR3: CASSSSHEQYF. CDR3 DNA sequence: TGTGCCAGCAGCTCGAGTCACGAGCAGTACTTC.

The J gene is TRBJ2-3, the V gene TRBV4-2, with a tentative D call TRBD1 (5 bases). V was clipped by 4 bases and J by 0 bases, with 11 bases between them. Germline V gives CDR1 LGHNA, CDR2 YNFKEQ. The CDR3 sequence is 15 residues long. CDR3 residues: CASSLWTPSTDTQYF. The CDR3 DNA is TGTGCCAGCAGCCTATGGACACCTAGCACAGATACGCAGTATTTT.